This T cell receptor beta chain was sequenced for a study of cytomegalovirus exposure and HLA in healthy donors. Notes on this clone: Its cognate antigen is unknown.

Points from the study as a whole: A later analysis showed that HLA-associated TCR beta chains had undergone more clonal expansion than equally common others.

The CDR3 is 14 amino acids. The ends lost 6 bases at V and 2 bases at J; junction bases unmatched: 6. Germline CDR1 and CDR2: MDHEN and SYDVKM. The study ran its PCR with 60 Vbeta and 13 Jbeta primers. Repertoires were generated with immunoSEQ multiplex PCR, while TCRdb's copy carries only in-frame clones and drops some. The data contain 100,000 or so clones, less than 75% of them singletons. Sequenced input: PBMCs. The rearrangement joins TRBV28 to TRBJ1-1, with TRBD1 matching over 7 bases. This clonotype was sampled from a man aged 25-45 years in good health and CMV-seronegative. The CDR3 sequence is CASRPGTANTEAFF. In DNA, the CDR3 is TGTGCCAGCAGACCCGGGACAGCTAACACTGAAGCTTTCTTT.